The text below deals with one T cell receptor beta chain. Its specificity is not known. The data are from a study of Siglec-9 on CD8 T cells in melanoma. Study-level points and caveats: An effector memory CD8+ subset marked by Siglec-9 reportedly appeared to gather in melanoma.

Data came from immunoSEQ multiplex PCR; TCRdb stores just in-frame clones and leaves some out. The table includes about 36,000 clones, more than 65% detected once. The CDR3 consists of 14 residues. V dropped 1 base and J dropped 4; count of bases not matched to a gene: 1. The V gene's germline CDR1 is MNHNS and CDR2 SASEGT. The sequence was collected from a human donor in good health. The chain has TRBV6-1 and TRBJ2-7, with 10 bases identical to TRBD2. The sequenced material came from Siglec-9- CD8+ T cells sorted from blood. The CDR3 nucleotides are TGTGCCAGCAGTGAAGTAGCGGGAGGTTACGAGCAGTACTTC. It is translated as CASSEVAGGYEQYF.